There are a few counts of the clone carrying this T cell receptor beta chain. The antigen is not known. Germline-derived CDR1 and CDR2 are SEHNR and FQNEAQ (reference sequence). Deletions cut 2 bases from V and 9 bases from J, with 8 bases between. CDR3 size: 11 residues. This specimen belongs to a study of identical twins. Study results and caveats: Zero-insertion analyses might be partly confounded by invariant T cells like MAIT and iNKT.

Unique molecular identifiers were present on cDNA, and template switching added a universal primer site. One entry per CDR3 protein results from TCRdb running MiXCR on the 5' RACE reads. Among 700,000 or so distinct CDR3 sequences listed, 8.6% were seen once. The data were also submitted as part of a second study, on yellow fever vaccine responses in identical twins. That work contributes: Twins reportedly appeared to share part of their vaccine T cell response while keeping part individual.

This sequence was found in a woman under 30 in good health. The source material was PBMCs. The chain uses TRBV7-9 and TRBJ2-7; D unclear. The CDR3 protein is CASSLSSGQYF. The CDR3 coding sequence is TGTGCCAGCAGCTTAAGTAGTGGGCAGTACTTC.